Listed below are T cell receptor beta chains from one sample, sequenced in a study of blood T cell repertoires in COVID-19. Assay: immunoSEQ multiplex PCR; the TCRdb copy retains only in-frame clones and omits some. The sample gives more than 250,000 clones, about 83% of which show up once; 1.5% to 2% is in the top ten. Sequenced sample: peripheral blood. The source of these receptors is a woman aged 45-65 years with acute or convalescent COVID-19. The CDR3 runs from the conserved cysteine through the conserved F or W. D genes are given only for firm matches. Rows may omit the clone size; those that give it use once, few, many or a size class.

v_call	clone_size	d_call	j_call	cdr3_nt	cdr3_aa
TRBV7-8	once	TRBD1	TRBJ2-5	TGTGCCAGCAGCGATAAACTCACAGGGGCCCAAGAGACCCAGTACTTC	CASSDKLTGAQETQYF
TRBV7-9	NA	TRBD2	TRBJ2-5	TGTGCCAGCAGCTTATGGGGACTAGCGGGAGGCCAAGAGACCCAGTACTTC	CASSLWGLAGGQETQYF
TRBV11-1	NA	TRBD2	TRBJ2-1	TGTGCCAGCATGGGGTTAAGCGGGAGGGCCTACAATGAGCAGTTCTTC	CASMGLSGRAYNEQFF
TRBV7-9	NA	NA	TRBJ1-2	TGTGCCAGCAGCTTAGGCGGGGACCCTGGCTACACCTTC	CASSLGGDPGYTF
TRBV9	NA	TRBD2	TRBJ2-1	TGTGCCAGCAGCGTAGTGGGTAGCGGGGGATACAATGAGCAGTTCTTC	CASSVVGSGGYNEQFF
TRBV2	NA	NA	TRBJ2-3	TGTGCCAGCAAAGGGACACGTGCAGATACGCAGTATTTT	CASKGTRADTQYF
TRBV7-2	NA	TRBD2	TRBJ2-2	TGTGCCAGCAGCCTGGGACTAGCGGGAGTGAACGGGGAGCTGTTTTTT	CASSLGLAGVNGELFF
TRBV7-2	NA	TRBD1	TRBJ2-3	TGTGCCAGCAGCTTAGTCCAGGGGGCAGATACGCAGTATTTT	CASSLVQGADTQYF
TRBV5-1	NA	TRBD2	TRBJ2-7	TGCGCCAGCAGCGGCGGGGGTTTACCCTACGAGCAGTACTTC	CASSGGGLPYEQYF
TRBV5-1	NA	TRBD2	TRBJ2-1	TGCGCCAGCAGCCCGGGGGGCGGGGGGACACTTGAGCAGTTCTTC	CASSPGGGGTLEQFF
TRBV18	once	TRBD1	TRBJ1-5	TGTGCCAGCTCACCTCATGACAGGGAGGTCAATCAGCCCCAGCATTTT	CASSPHDREVNQPQHF
TRBV19	NA	NA	TRBJ1-1	TGTGCCAGTAGTCGCCGGGGGAACACTGAAGCTTTCTTT	CASSRRGNTEAFF
TRBV4-1	NA	TRBD2	TRBJ2-1	TGCGCCAGCAGCCAACTCCCCCTAGCGGAGACCTACAATGAGCAGTTCTTC	CASSQLPLAETYNEQFF
TRBV15	NA	NA	TRBJ2-3	TGTGCCACCAGCAGAGTACGGATCGGTATAGCGGAAAGCACAGATACGCAGTATTTT	CATSRVRIGIAESTDTQYF
TRBV7-2	NA	TRBD2	TRBJ2-1	TGTGCCAGCAGCTTAGTTGTGGGCGGGAGTCCGCACAATGAGCAGTTCTTC	CASSLVVGGSPHNEQFF
TRBV7-2	NA	NA	TRBJ1-5	TGTGCCAGCAGCTTAGTTGGGCAGGGAGGTCAGCCCCAGCATTTT	CASSLVGQGGQPQHF
TRBV27	NA	TRBD1	TRBJ1-1	TGTGCCAGCAGTTTATCGACAGGGGTGAGGACTGAAGCTTTCTTT	CASSLSTGVRTEAFF
TRBV2	NA	NA	TRBJ2-5	TGTACGGGATCTAAGGGAGAGACCCAGTACTTC	CTGSKGETQYF
TRBV5-1	NA	TRBD1	TRBJ2-1	TGCGCCAGTTACTCTAGCGACAGGGGCTCCCATGAGCAGTTCTTC	CASYSSDRGSHEQFF
TRBV9	few	NA	TRBJ1-5	TGTGCCAGCAGCCACTCCGGGACACTCAATCAGCCCCAGCATTTT	CASSHSGTLNQPQHF
TRBV7-3	NA	NA	TRBJ1-1	TGTGCCAGCAGCCCGAGTCTCATCATGAACACTGAAGCTTTCTTT	CASSPSLIMNTEAFF
TRBV29-1	NA	NA	TRBJ2-7	TGCAGCGTTGAGGGGGACAACTCCTACGAGCAGTACTTC	CSVEGDNSYEQYF
TRBV11-2	NA	NA	TRBJ1-1	TGTGCCAGCAGCCACGGTCGCGCCTCCACTGAAGCTTTCTTT	CASSHGRASTEAFF
TRBV30	NA	TRBD2	TRBJ2-5	TGTGCCTGGAGTCCCGGGACTAGCCCAGAGACCCAGTACTTC	CAWSPGTSPETQYF
TRBV24-1	NA	TRBD2	TRBJ2-1	TGTGCCACCAGTCGACTAGCGGGCTACAATGAGCAGTTCTTC	CATSRLAGYNEQFF
TRBV11-2	NA	NA	TRBJ2-5	TGTGCCAGCAGCTTGTACTCTGGCCAAGAGACCCAGTACTTC	CASSLYSGQETQYF
TRBV11-3	NA	NA	TRBJ2-1	TGTGCCAGCAGCTTATTTGGACTCTCCTACAATGAGCAGTTCTTC	CASSLFGLSYNEQFF
TRBV4-1	NA	TRBD1	TRBJ1-6	TGCGCCAGCAGCCCGACAGGGGCGCGGAATTCACCCCTCCACTTT	CASSPTGARNSPLHF
TRBV5-1	NA	NA	TRBJ1-1	TGCGCCAGCAGCCTGGGCGGGATATTGAACACTGAAGCTTTCTTT	CASSLGGILNTEAFF
TRBV2	few	NA	TRBJ2-1	TGTGCCAGCACGGTCGGGAGTGTATACAATGAGCAGTTCTTC	CASTVGSVYNEQFF
TRBV11-2	NA	NA	TRBJ2-1	TGTGCCAGCAGCTTAGATCGGGACATAAGACTTTATGAGCAGTTCTTC	CASSLDRDIRLYEQFF
TRBV15	NA	TRBD2	TRBJ2-7	TGTGCCACCAGCAGAGTGAGGGAGGGCGAGCAGTACTTC	CATSRVREGEQYF
TRBV27	NA	TRBD1	TRBJ1-1	TGTGCCAGCCTCCCAAGGGGACAGGGGATGAACACTGAAGCTTTCTTT	CASLPRGQGMNTEAFF
TRBV7-2	NA	TRBD2	TRBJ2-7	TGTGCCAGCAGTCGCCGCCTGACTAGCGGCACCTACGAGCAGTACTTC	CASSRRLTSGTYEQYF
TRBV2	NA	TRBD2	TRBJ2-2	TGTGCCAGCAGTGCCCTTAGCGGGAGGGGCACCGGGGAGCTGTTTTTT	CASSALSGRGTGELFF
TRBV29-1	NA	TRBD2	TRBJ2-3	TGCAGCGTTGCCGGGACTAGCGGCGGCACAGATACGCAGTATTTT	CSVAGTSGGTDTQYF
TRBV4-1	NA	TRBD1	TRBJ2-7	TGCGCCAGCAGCCAAAGGACAGGGCGAGGCGAGCAGTACTTC	CASSQRTGRGEQYF
TRBV28	NA	NA	TRBJ1-2	TGTGCCAGCAGGCCAGTCACAGGGCGACAAGGCTATGGCTACACCTTC	CASRPVTGRQGYGYTF
TRBV5-1	NA	TRBD1	TRBJ2-1	TGCGCCAGCAGCGTACAGGGGGCGAATGAGCAGTTCTTC	CASSVQGANEQFF
TRBV2	NA	TRBD1	TRBJ2-1	TGTGCCAGCAGTGCACCAGGGGGCGTCGGTGAGCAGTTCTTC	CASSAPGGVGEQFF
TRBV9	NA	NA	TRBJ1-1	TGTGCCAGCAGCGTAGGCCAGGGAAGAACTGAAGCTTTCTTT	CASSVGQGRTEAFF
TRBV19	NA	NA	TRBJ1-1	TGTGCCAGTAGTACGCACGGCGGGACTGAAGCTTTCTTT	CASSTHGGTEAFF
TRBV12-3/TRBV12-4	NA	TRBD1	TRBJ1-2	TGTGCCAGCAGCCAGGGGGCGAATGGCTACACCTTC	CASSQGANGYTF
TRBV18	few	TRBD1	TRBJ1-2	TGTGCCAGCACGACAGGGGGAAACTATGGCTACACCTTC	CASTTGGNYGYTF
TRBV5-8	NA	TRBD1	TRBJ1-6	TGTGCCAGCAGCCTCGCAGGGGGCGATTCACCCCTCCACTTT	CASSLAGGDSPLHF
TRBV6-2/TRBV6-3	few	NA	TRBJ1-5	TGTGCCAGCAGTTACCGGGACTGGAATCAGCCCCAGCATTTT	CASSYRDWNQPQHF
TRBV9	NA	NA	TRBJ1-6	TGTGCCAGCAGCGCCCTCCATGACAGTTCACCCCTCCACTTT	CASSALHDSSPLHF
TRBV18	NA	TRBD1	TRBJ2-3	TGTGCCAGCTCCCAGGACAGGGGGAGCACAGATACGCAGTATTTT	CASSQDRGSTDTQYF
TRBV6-6	NA	TRBD1	TRBJ1-4	TGTGCCAGCACCAGAATTTCCGGGACAGGGGAGGAAAAACTGTTTTTT	CASTRISGTGEEKLFF
TRBV5-1	NA	TRBD1	TRBJ2-7	TGCGCCAGCCGGCCGGGACAGGGGGCTGAGGAGCAATACTTC	CASRPGQGAEEQYF
TRBV28	NA	TRBD1	TRBJ1-4	TGTGCCAGCAGTTCGGACAGGGGTTTAATTTTT	CASSSDRGLIF
TRBV9	NA	NA	TRBJ2-2	TGTGCCAGCAGCGGGCCCGCACAGTGGGTCACCGGGGAGCTGTTTTTT	CASSGPAQWVTGELFF